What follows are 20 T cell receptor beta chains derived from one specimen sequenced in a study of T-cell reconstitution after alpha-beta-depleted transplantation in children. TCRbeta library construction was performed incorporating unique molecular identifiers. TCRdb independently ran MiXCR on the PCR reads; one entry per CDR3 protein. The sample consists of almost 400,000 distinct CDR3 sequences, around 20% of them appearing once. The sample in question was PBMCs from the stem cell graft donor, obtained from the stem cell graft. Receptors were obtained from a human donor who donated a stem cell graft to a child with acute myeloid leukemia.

In DNA form, the CDR3 reads TGTGCCAGCAGTTTAGGCGGGAGTATGACCTACGAGCAGTACTTC. This translates into CASSLGGSMTYEQYF. V is TRBV28 and J is TRBJ2-7, with TRBD2 matching over 7 bases. The CDR3 extends over 15 amino acids. The V segment lost 2 bases and the J segment 2 bases; nucleotides outside the gene matches: 6. Germline V lookup: CDR1 MDHEN, CDR2 SYDVKM.

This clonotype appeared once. The CDR3 coding sequence is TGCGCCAGCAGCCAAGATGGGGCGGGGAGGGAAGAAAAACTGTTTTTT. Its translation: CASSQDGAGREEKLFF. The chain has TRBV4-1 and TRBJ1-4, with a possible D match to TRBD1 (5 bases). CDR3 length: 16 amino acids. Germline V gene data show CDR1 as MGHRA and CDR2 as YSYEKL. With 0 bases removed from V and 8 bases from J, the gap between germline ends came to 16 bases.

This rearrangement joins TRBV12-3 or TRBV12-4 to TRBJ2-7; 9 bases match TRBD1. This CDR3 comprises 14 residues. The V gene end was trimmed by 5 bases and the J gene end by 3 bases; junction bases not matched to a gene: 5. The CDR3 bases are TGTGCCAGCAGTGGGACAGGGCGTCGCTACGAGCAGTACTTC. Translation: CASSGTGRRYEQYF.

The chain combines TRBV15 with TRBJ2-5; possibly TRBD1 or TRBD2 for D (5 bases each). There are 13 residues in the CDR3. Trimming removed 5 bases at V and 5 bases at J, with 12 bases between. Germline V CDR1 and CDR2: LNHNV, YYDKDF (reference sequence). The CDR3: CATSGDDGETQYF. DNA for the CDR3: TGTGCCACCAGCGGGGACGACGGGGAGACCCAGTACTTC.

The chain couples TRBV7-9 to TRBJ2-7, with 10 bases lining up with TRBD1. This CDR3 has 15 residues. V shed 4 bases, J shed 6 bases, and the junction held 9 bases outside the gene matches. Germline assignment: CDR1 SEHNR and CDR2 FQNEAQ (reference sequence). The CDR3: CASSSDGTGAFEQYF. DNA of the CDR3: TGTGCCAGCAGCTCAGACGGGACAGGGGCTTTCGAGCAGTACTTC.

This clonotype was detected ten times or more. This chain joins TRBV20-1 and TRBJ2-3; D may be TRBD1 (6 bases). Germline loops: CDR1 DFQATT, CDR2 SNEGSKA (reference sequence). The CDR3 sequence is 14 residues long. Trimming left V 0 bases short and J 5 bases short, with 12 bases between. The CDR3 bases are TGCAGTGCTAGAGATAGGCAGGGGCAAGATACGCAGTATTTT. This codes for CSARDRQGQDTQYF.

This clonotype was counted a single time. The CDR3 protein is CASSLYRSNQPQHF. CDR3 DNA: TGTGCCAGCAGTTTATACAGAAGCAATCAGCCCCAGCATTTT. V is TRBV12-3 or TRBV12-4 and J is TRBJ1-5; D remains unclear. The V end was cut by 2 bases, the J end by 1 base, with 6 bases between. The CDR3 has 14 amino acids.

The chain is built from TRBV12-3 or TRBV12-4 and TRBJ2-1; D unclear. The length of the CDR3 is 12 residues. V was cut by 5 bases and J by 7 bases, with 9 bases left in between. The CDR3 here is CASSPRANEQFF. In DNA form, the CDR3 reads TGTGCCAGCAGTCCCCGTGCGAATGAGCAGTTCTTC.

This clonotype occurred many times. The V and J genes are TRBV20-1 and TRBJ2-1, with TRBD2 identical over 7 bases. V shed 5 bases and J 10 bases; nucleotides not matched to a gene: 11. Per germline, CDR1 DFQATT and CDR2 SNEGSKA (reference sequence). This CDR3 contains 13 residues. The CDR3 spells CSAGGRVSGEQFF. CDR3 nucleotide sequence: TGCAGTGCTGGGGGGAGGGTGTCGGGGGAGCAGTTCTTC.

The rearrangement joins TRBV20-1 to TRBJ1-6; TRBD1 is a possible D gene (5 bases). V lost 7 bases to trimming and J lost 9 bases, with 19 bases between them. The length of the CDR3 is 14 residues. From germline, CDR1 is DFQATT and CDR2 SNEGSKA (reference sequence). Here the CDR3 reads CSVRPGPTSSPLHF. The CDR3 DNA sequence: TGCAGTGTCCGACCGGGACCGACAAGTTCACCCCTCCACTTT.

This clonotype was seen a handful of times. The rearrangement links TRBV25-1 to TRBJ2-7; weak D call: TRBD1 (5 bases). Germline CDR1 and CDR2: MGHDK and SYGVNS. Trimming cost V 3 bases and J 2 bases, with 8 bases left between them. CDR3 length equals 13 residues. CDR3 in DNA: TGTGCCAGCAGTGAGTCCAGGGCCTACGAGCAGTACTTC. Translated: CASSESRAYEQYF.

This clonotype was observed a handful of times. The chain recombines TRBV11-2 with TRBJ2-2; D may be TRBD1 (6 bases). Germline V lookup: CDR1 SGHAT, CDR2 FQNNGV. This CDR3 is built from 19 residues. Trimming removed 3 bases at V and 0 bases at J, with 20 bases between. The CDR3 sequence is CASSLGIGWGHSNTGELFF. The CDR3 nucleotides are TGTGCCAGCAGCTTGGGGATTGGATGGGGACATTCGAACACCGGGGAGCTGTTTTTT.

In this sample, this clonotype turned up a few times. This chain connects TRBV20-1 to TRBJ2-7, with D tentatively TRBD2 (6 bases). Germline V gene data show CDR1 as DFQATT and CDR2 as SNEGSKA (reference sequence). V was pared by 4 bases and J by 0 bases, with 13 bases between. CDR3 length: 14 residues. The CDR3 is CSAMSEDYSYEQYF. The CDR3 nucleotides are TGCAGTGCTATGTCGGAGGACTACTCCTACGAGCAGTACTTC.

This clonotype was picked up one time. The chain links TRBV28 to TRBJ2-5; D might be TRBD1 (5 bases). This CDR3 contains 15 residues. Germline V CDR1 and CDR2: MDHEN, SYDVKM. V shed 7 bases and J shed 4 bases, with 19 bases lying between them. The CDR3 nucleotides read TGTGCCAGCACCCTCCCAAAGGGGTCGGGAGAGACCCAGTACTTC. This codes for CASTLPKGSGETQYF.

The CDR3 nucleotides read TGCGCCAGCAGCCAATTACCGGGACAGTCCTACGAGCAGTACTTC. It codes for CASSQLPGQSYEQYF. V and J are TRBV5-1 and TRBJ2-7; TRBD1 aligns across 7 bases. This CDR3 is built from 15 residues. CDR1 is SGHRS and CDR2 is YFSETQ in the germline V gene. Germline trimming cut 4 bases from V and 1 base from J; bases unmatched to any gene: 8.

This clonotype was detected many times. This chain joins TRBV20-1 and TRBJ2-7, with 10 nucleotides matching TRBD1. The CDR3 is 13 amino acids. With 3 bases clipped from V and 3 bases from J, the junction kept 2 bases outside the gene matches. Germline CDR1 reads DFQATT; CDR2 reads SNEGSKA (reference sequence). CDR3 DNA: TGCAGTGCTAGTTGGACAGGGGGCTACGAGCAGTACTTC. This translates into CSASWTGGYEQYF.

CDR3 in amino acids: CASSLEGSSGELFF. The CDR3 DNA reads TGTGCCAGCAGTCTTGAGGGATCAAGCGGGGAGCTGTTTTTT. The V and J genes are TRBV12-3 or TRBV12-4 and TRBJ2-2; D may be TRBD2 (5 bases). The CDR3 length is 14 residues. The V end lost 5 bases, the J end lost 7 bases, and 14 bases lay between the germline ends.

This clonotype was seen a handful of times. CDR3 loop: CSARAGFLNEQFF. The CDR3 DNA reads as TGCAGTGCTAGGGCAGGGTTTTTGAATGAGCAGTTCTTC. V and J are TRBV20-1 and TRBJ2-1; TRBD1 is a possible D gene (5 bases). The V gene lost 3 bases and the J gene lost 7 bases, with 13 bases spanning the gap. The CDR3 extends over 13 amino acids. Looked up from germline, CDR1 is DFQATT and CDR2 is SNEGSKA (reference sequence).

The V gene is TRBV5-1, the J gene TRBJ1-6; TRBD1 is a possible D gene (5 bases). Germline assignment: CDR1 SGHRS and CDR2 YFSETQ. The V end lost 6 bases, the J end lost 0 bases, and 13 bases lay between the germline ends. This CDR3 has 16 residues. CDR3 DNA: TGCGCCAGCAAGGACACCTCGAGCTCCTATAATTCACCCCTCCACTTT. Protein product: CASKDTSSSYNSPLHF.

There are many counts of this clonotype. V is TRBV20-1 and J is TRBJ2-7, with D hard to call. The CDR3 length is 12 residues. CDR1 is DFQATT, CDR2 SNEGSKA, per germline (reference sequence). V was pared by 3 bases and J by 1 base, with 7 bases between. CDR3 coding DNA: TGCAGTGCTAGTGCGGAATCCTACGAGCAGTACTTC. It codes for CSASAESYEQYF.